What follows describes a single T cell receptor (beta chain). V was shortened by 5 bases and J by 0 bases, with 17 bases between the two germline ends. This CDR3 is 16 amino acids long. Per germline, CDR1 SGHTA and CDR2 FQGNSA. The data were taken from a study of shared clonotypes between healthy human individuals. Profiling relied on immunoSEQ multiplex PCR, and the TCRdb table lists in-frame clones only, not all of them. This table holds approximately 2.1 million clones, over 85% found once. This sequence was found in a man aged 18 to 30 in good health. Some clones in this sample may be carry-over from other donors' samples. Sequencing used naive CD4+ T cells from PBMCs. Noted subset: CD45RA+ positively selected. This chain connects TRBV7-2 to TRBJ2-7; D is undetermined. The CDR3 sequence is CASSPTRQDSSYEQYF. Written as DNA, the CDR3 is TGTGCCAGCAGCCCGACCCGCCAGGATTCCTCCTACGAGCAGTACTTC.